A selection of T cell receptor beta chains follows, all from one sample in a study of blood T cells in healthy people across ages. TCRdb independently ran MiXCR on the 5' RACE reads; one entry per CDR3 protein. The table shows over a million distinct CDR3 sequences, with about 45% occurring only once. The sample taken for sequencing was blood. The receptors were gathered from a woman under 30 in good health. Both conserved end residues are part of each CDR3. The D gene is left open where the match is weak. Clone sizes are given selectively: once, few, many, or a class where the clone is expanded.

cdr3_nt cdr3_aa v_call clone_size j_call d_call
TGCAGCGTGGCCGGGACAGTGAACACCGGGGAGCTGTTTTTT CSVAGTVNTGELFF TRBV29-1 - TRBJ2-2 TRBD1
TGCGCCAGCGCGGACAGGGTCTCCTACGAGCAGTACTTC CASADRVSYEQYF TRBV5-1 - TRBJ2-7 TRBD1
TGTGCCAGCAGCTTAGGTGGGACAGCGAACAATGAGCAGTTCTTC CASSLGGTANNEQFF TRBV11-2 once TRBJ2-1 TRBD1
TGTGCCAGCAGTTTTACTAGCGGGAACTACAATGAGCAGTTCTTC CASSFTSGNYNEQFF TRBV2 few TRBJ2-1 TRBD2
TGCAGCGTAGATCGAGTGGGGCATCTGGATGGCTACACCTTC CSVDRVGHLDGYTF TRBV29-1 - TRBJ1-2 -
TGCAGTGCTAGAGTGGAGCCTAATAATTCACCCCCCCACTTT CSARVEPNNSPPHF TRBV20-1 - TRBJ1-6 -
TGTGCCAGCAGCCCACAGGGGGAAGGACTGTTTTTT CASSPQGEGLFF TRBV13 few TRBJ1-4 TRBD1
TGTGCCAGCAGCTTCGACCGTATGGCGGGGGCAGGGGGCTACACCTTC CASSFDRMAGAGGYTF TRBV5-4 - TRBJ1-2 -
TGCAGTGCTAGAGATCCAGGGTACGGTTGGAATGAGCAGTACTTC CSARDPGYGWNEQYF TRBV20-1 - TRBJ2-5 -
TGCGCCAGCAGCCGAGAAGGAAGACAGACTGGGCTAGCCTATGGCTACACCTTC CASSREGRQTGLAYGYTF TRBV4-1 - TRBJ1-2 -
TGTGCCAGCAGCCCCCCGCGGGTGCCTCAGGGTGAGCAGTACTTC CASSPPRVPQGEQYF TRBV3-1 - TRBJ2-7 -
TGCAGTGCTAGGACGGGACAGGGTGTTTACGAGCAGTACTTC CSARTGQGVYEQYF TRBV20-1 - TRBJ2-7 TRBD1
TGTGCCAGCACCGGACTAGGCTACAATGAGCAGTACTTC CASTGLGYNEQYF TRBV6-2/TRBV6-3 - TRBJ2-5 TRBD2
TGTGCCAGCAGTTACAGAGCATTTGGGACTAGCGGGGTAGAGCAGTACTTC CASSYRAFGTSGVEQYF TRBV6-6 - TRBJ2-5 TRBD2
TGTGCCAGCAGGTCGGGTACTCCCTATGGCTACACCTTC CASRSGTPYGYTF TRBV6-6 - TRBJ1-2 -
TGTGCCAGCAGCCTACAGCAGCCACTGTACAATGAGCAGTTCTTC CASSLQQPLYNEQFF TRBV7-9 few TRBJ2-1 -
TGTGCCAGCAGCTTAGTGGGCGGTGGGGTGAACATTCAGTACTTC CASSLVGGGVNIQYF TRBV11-2 - TRBJ2-4 -
TGTGCCAGCAGTGACCCCGGACTTAGTGCCTACTCCTACGAGCAGTACTTC CASSDPGLSAYSYEQYF TRBV6-2/TRBV6-3 - TRBJ2-7 -
TGTGCCAGCAGTGGGAGGGCAATCTTAGAAAAACTGTTTTTT CASSGRAILEKLFF TRBV12-3/TRBV12-4 many TRBJ1-4 -
TGTGCCACCAGCAGTGCAGCGGGAGGTGGTTCTGAGACCCAGTACTTC CATSSAAGGGSETQYF TRBV15 few TRBJ2-5 TRBD2
TGTGCCAGTAGCAAACAGGGTGAAGGGCGGTATCCAGCTTTCTTT CASSKQGEGRYPAFF TRBV19 few TRBJ1-1 -
TGTGCCAGCAGCCCACGTCCGCGGGGCAAGGAGCAGTTCTTC CASSPRPRGKEQFF TRBV7-2 - TRBJ2-1 -
TGTGCCAGCAAATTGGGACCCTCTGGGCTTACAGATACGCAGTATTTT CASKLGPSGLTDTQYF TRBV6-5 - TRBJ2-3 -
TGTGCCAGCAGTCCAAATCCGGCCGGGACAGGGGGTGTTGCCGGGGAGCTGTTTTTT CASSPNPAGTGGVAGELFF TRBV27 - TRBJ2-2 TRBD1
TGTGCCAGCAGTCGGACAGGGGGGTCTGGCTACACCTTC CASSRTGGSGYTF TRBV3-1 few TRBJ1-2 TRBD1
TGTGCCAGCAGCCCGCGACTAGCGAGAGAGACCCAGTACTTC CASSPRLARETQYF TRBV9 - TRBJ2-5 TRBD2
TGTGCCAGCACCCCGGGACCCACCAACAATGAGCAGTTCTTC CASTPGPTNNEQFF TRBV7-2 - TRBJ2-1 -
TGCGCCAGCAGCCAAGAGTCCGAGGGTTCGGAGACCCAGTACTTC CASSQESEGSETQYF TRBV4-3 - TRBJ2-5 -
TGTGCCAGCAGTTACGGCTACACTGAAGCTTTCTTT CASSYGYTEAFF TRBV6-2/TRBV6-3 few TRBJ1-1 -
TGCGCCAGCAGCCAAGGGAAGGACTTGTTGGTCTATGGCTACACCTTC CASSQGKDLLVYGYTF TRBV4-1 many TRBJ1-2 -
TGTGCCAGTGAGGGAGGAGAGAACATTCAGTACTTC CASEGGENIQYF TRBV3-1 - TRBJ2-4 -
TGTGCCAGCAGTCCATTGTATGACAGGAGCTCCTATAATTCACCCCTCCACTTT CASSPLYDRSSYNSPLHF TRBV27 - TRBJ1-6 -
TGTGCCAGCAGCCAAGGGGCAGGTAGATACGAGCAGTACTTC CASSQGAGRYEQYF TRBV4-2 - TRBJ2-7 -
TGCAGTGCTACCCGACAGGTAGTCTATGGCTACACCTTC CSATRQVVYGYTF TRBV20-1 - TRBJ1-2 -
TGTGCCATCAGTACCGGACTTGCCTACAATGAGCAGTACTTC CAISTGLAYNEQYF TRBV10-3 - TRBJ2-7 -
TGTGCCAGCAGTTACTCGTTTCCGGGACAGGCCGGCCTTTTCTCCTACGAGCAGTACTTC CASSYSFPGQAGLFSYEQYF TRBV6-4 - TRBJ2-7 TRBD1
TGTGCCAGCAGCGGGGGGGGCCTTTACGAGCAGTACTTC CASSGGGLYEQYF TRBV9 - TRBJ2-7 -
TGTGCCAGCAGTTTATCGGGGGTCATTAACTATGGCTACACCTTC CASSLSGVINYGYTF TRBV27 few TRBJ1-2 -
TGTGCCAGCAGCCACGTTCACGCCTACGAGCAGTACTTC CASSHVHAYEQYF TRBV3-1 - TRBJ2-7 -
TGTGCCAGTAGTATTGTACAGGGGAACCCTGAAGCTTTCTTT CASSIVQGNPEAFF TRBV19 - TRBJ1-1 TRBD1
TGTGCCAGCACTCGAGACAGGAGCAATCAGCCCCAGCATTTT CASTRDRSNQPQHF TRBV28 - TRBJ1-5 -
TGCAGCGTTGGGGGGAGACAGGGCTTATCGGATGGCTACACCTTC CSVGGRQGLSDGYTF TRBV29-1 - TRBJ1-2 TRBD1
TGCAGCGGTTCCCCCCGGGCCGCGATCTACGAGCAGTACTTC CSGSPRAAIYEQYF TRBV29-1 - TRBJ2-7 -
TGTGCCAGCACCCCCACCGGGACTAACTCCTACGAGCAGTACTTC CASTPTGTNSYEQYF TRBV7-9 few TRBJ2-7 TRBD2
TGTGCCAGCAGTGGGGAGGTTGGCTTCGGTCAGCCCCAGCATTTT CASSGEVGFGQPQHF TRBV27 - TRBJ1-5 -
TGCAGTGCTGAAACCCGGGACAGGGGGCATACTGAGCAGTTCTTC CSAETRDRGHTEQFF TRBV20-1 - TRBJ2-1 TRBD1
TGTGCCAGCAGTCATTCAGGGGGCAATCAGCCCCAGCATTTT CASSHSGGNQPQHF TRBV12-3/TRBV12-4 few TRBJ1-5 -
TGTGCCACCAGTCCGGGGGGACACACAGATACGCAGTATTTT CATSPGGHTDTQYF TRBV24-1 - TRBJ2-3 -
TGTGCCAGCAGTTCTGGGGGGGGGCATCAGCCCCAGCATTTT CASSSGGGHQPQHF TRBV27 few TRBJ1-5 -
TGTGCCAGCAGCCAAGCGATGGAGCAGTTCTTC CASSQAMEQFF TRBV14 - TRBJ2-1 -